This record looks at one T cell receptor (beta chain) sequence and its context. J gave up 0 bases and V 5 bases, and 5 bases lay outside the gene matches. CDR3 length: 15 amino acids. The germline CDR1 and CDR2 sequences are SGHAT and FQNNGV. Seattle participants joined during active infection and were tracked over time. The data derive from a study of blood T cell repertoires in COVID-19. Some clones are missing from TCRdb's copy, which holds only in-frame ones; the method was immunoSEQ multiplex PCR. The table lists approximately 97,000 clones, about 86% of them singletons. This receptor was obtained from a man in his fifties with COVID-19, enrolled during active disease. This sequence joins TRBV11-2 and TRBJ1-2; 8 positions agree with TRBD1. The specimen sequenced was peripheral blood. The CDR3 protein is CASSHYRGANYGYTF. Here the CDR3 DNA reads TGTGCCAGCAGCCACTACAGGGGGGCTAACTATGGCTACACCTTC.